This passage covers 23 T cell receptor beta chains from one sample sequenced in a study of blood T cell repertoires in COVID-19. Profiling relied on immunoSEQ multiplex PCR, and the TCRdb table lists in-frame clones only, not all of them. The profile shows about 290,000 clones, 86% of them singletons. Sequenced material: peripheral blood. The receptors derive from a woman in her 30s with active or convalescent COVID-19.

This rearrangement joins TRBV28 to TRBJ2-7; perhaps TRBD1 as D (6 bases). Germline V gene data show CDR1 as MDHEN and CDR2 as SYDVKM. The CDR3 spans 15 residues. Between the trimmed V and J ends, which lost 6 bases and 3 bases, there was a span of 18 bases. CDR3 DNA: TGTGCCAGCAGAACCTCTGGACAGAGTCTCTACGAGCAGTACTTC. It is translated as CASRTSGQSLYEQYF.

This clone appeared a few times. V gene TRBV6-1 combines with J gene TRBJ1-3; TRBD1 aligns across 8 bases. The CDR3 length is 16 residues. The V segment lost 1 base and the J segment 3 bases; nucleotides outside the gene matches: 5. The germline V gene encodes CDR1 MNHNS and CDR2 SASEGT. CDR3 loop: CASSEVGQGSGNTIYF. In DNA form, the CDR3 reads TGTGCCAGCAGTGAAGTAGGACAGGGAAGTGGAAACACCATATATTTT.

The V call is TRBV5-1, the J call TRBJ1-2, with 12 bases fitting TRBD1. V lost 5 bases to trimming and J lost 8 bases; unmatched junction nucleotides: 10. Germline V CDR1 and CDR2: SGHRS, YFSETQ. The CDR3 covers 15 residues. The CDR3 loop reads CASRTGDRGPQGYTF. The DNA of the CDR3 is TGCGCCAGCAGAACTGGGGACAGGGGGCCTCAAGGCTACACCTTC.

The gene calls are TRBV27 and TRBJ1-1; maybe TRBD1 (5 bases). From germline, CDR1 is MNHEY and CDR2 SMNVEV (reference sequence). The CDR3 consists of 13 residues. V was shortened by 6 bases and J by 1 base, with 9 bases between the two germline ends. Here the CDR3 reads CASRFTGNTEAFF. CDR3 sequence (DNA): TGTGCCAGCAGATTTACAGGGAACACTGAAGCTTTCTTT.

This sequence joins TRBV3-1 (or the pseudogene TRBV3-2) and TRBJ1-3; 9 bases are a match to TRBD1. V shed 4 bases, J shed 0 bases, and the junction held 13 bases outside the gene matches. The CDR3 runs to 19 residues. Germline CDR1 is LGHDT and CDR2 is YNNKEL (reference sequence). The DNA of the CDR3 is TGTGCCAGCAGCCCGGTCGGGGGGACAGGGATTTTCTCTGGAAACACCATATATTTT. Its translation is CASSPVGGTGIFSGNTIYF.

V is TRBV5-4 and J is TRBJ1-1, with 7 bases lining up with TRBD1. This CDR3 has 15 residues. V shed 10 bases and J 3 bases; nucleotides not matched to a gene: 15. Germline assignment: CDR1 SGHNT and CDR2 YYREEE (reference sequence). The CDR3 DNA is TGTGCCCTGGGGACAGTAGGTACAAAGTACACTGAAGCTTTCTTT. As protein: CALGTVGTKYTEAFF.

The rearrangement uses TRBV30 and TRBJ1-5; possibly TRBD1 for D (5 bases). Germline V gene lookup returns CDR1 GTSNPN and CDR2 SVGIG (reference sequence). V was cut by 2 bases and J by 4 bases, with 18 bases left in between. The CDR3 sequence is 16 residues long. The CDR3 region has the DNA TGTGCCTGGAGTTATTCTGGGGCAGGGTGGAATCAGCCCCAGCATTTT. It is translated as CAWSYSGAGWNQPQHF.

The V gene is TRBV28, the J gene TRBJ1-1; no definite D call. The germline V gene has CDR1 MDHEN and CDR2 SYDVKM. V lost 5 bases and J lost 8, with 15 bases in between. The CDR3 is 13 amino acids. CDR3 region: CASSPSGRTEAFF. The DNA of the CDR3 is TGTGCCAGCAGTCCGTCAGGCCGCACCGAAGCTTTCTTT.

The chain combines TRBV10-3 with TRBJ1-4, with TRBD1 matching over 9 bases. This CDR3 has 15 amino acids. V was pared by 5 bases and J by 7 bases, with 8 bases of the junction left unmatched. Germline V lookup: CDR1 ENHRY, CDR2 SYGVKD. The CDR3 region has the DNA TGTGCCATCAGTCCGACAGGGGGAGACAGTGAAAAACTGTTTTTT. It is translated as CAISPTGGDSEKLFF.

V gene TRBV29-1 combines with J gene TRBJ2-5, with TRBD2 as a possible D gene (5 bases). This CDR3 is 15 amino acids long. Trimming took 7 bases from V and 5 from J, leaving 23 bases between them. The germline CDR1 and CDR2 sequences are SQVTM and ANQGSEA. The CDR3 DNA is TGCAGCGCTAGGTGGGAGCGGCGGGCTCTTGAGACCCAGTACTTC. This translates into CSARWERRALETQYF.

The V gene is TRBV6-2 or TRBV6-3, the J gene TRBJ2-7; 9 nucleotides match TRBD1. The germline V gene has CDR1 MNHEY and CDR2 SVGEGT. CDR3 length: 17 amino acids. The ends lost 2 bases at V and 1 base at J; junction bases unmatched: 9. For the CDR3, the DNA is TGTGCCAGCAGTTACCGATTACCCGGGACAGGGTCCTACGAGCAGTACTTC. It translates to CASSYRLPGTGSYEQYF.

The CDR3 sequence: CASRWTGVNGYTF. CDR3 coding DNA: TGTGCCAGCAGATGGACAGGGGTAAACGGCTACACCTTC. The gene calls are TRBV6-5 and TRBJ1-2, with 9 bases matching TRBD1. The CDR3 contains 13 residues. Germline V gene data show CDR1 as MNHEY and CDR2 as SVGAGI. V was pared by 6 bases and J by 8 bases, with 7 bases of the junction left unmatched.

In nucleotides, the CDR3 is TGTGCCAGCAGAGCGACAGGGGGGGTTGGGGATCAGCCCCAGCATTTT. Translation gives CASRATGGVGDQPQHF. The chain carries TRBV25-1 and TRBJ1-5, with 9 bases lining up with TRBD1. This CDR3 comprises 16 residues. The junction had 11 bases not matched to a gene; V was cut back by 6 bases and J by 5 bases. The germline V gene has CDR1 MGHDK and CDR2 SYGVNS.

The chain has TRBV7-2 and TRBJ1-4, with a possible D match to TRBD1 (5 bases). Germline V gene data show CDR1 as SGHTA and CDR2 as FQGNSA. V gave up 6 bases and J gave up 4 bases, with 18 bases separating them. CDR3 length: 16 residues. For the CDR3, the DNA is TGTGCCAGCAGGTGGGGAGGGACCATCTATAATGAAAAACTGTTTTTT. It translates to CASRWGGTIYNEKLFF.

The chain couples TRBV5-4 to TRBJ2-6; 10 bases are shared with TRBD1. The CDR3 spans 17 residues. The germline gives CDR1 SGHNT, CDR2 YYREEE (reference sequence). V lost 4 bases, J lost 1 base, and 5 bases stayed unmatched. The CDR3 region has the DNA TGTGCCAGCAGCGGGGACAGGGGCGTTTCTGGGGCCAACGTCCTGACTTTC. It encodes CASSGDRGVSGANVLTF.

Concerning this clone: One end of the junction fails to match germline, which may point to a read error. This chain connects TRBV10-3 to TRBJ2-1; tentatively, D is TRBD2 (6 bases). The CDR3 runs 14 residues. The germline V gene has CDR1 ENHRY and CDR2 SYGVKD. CDR3 amino acids: CAISEIKDYHEQFF. The CDR3, as DNA: TGTGCCATCAGTGAGATCAAGGACTACCATGAGCAGTTCTTC.

Comments on this clone: Other DNA variants within this sample encode the same CDR3. V is TRBV18 and J is TRBJ2-3, with TRBD2 identical over 7 bases. V was clipped by 0 bases and J by 6 bases; unmatched bases: 0. Germline CDR1 and CDR2: KGHSH and LQKENI. This CDR3 region has 13 residues. The CDR3: CASSPPGGDTQYF. CDR3 bases: TGTGCCAGCTCACCACCGGGGGGGGATACGCAGTATTTT.

This clone was seen just once. This specimen includes other DNA sequences encoding the same CDR3. The V and J genes are TRBV4-3 and TRBJ1-3, with TRBD1 as a possible D gene (6 bases). CDR1 and CDR2 from the germline V gene are LGHNA and YSLEER. The V and J ends lost 0 bases and 0 bases respectively, with 6 bases between them. The CDR3 totals 15 residues. CDR3 region: CASSQDRGSGNTIYF. In DNA, the CDR3 is TGCGCCAGCAGCCAAGACAGGGGCTCTGGAAACACCATATATTTT.

CDR3 loop: CASRGVREQYF. In nucleotides, the CDR3 is TGCGCCAGCAGGGGAGTTCGCGAGCAGTACTTC. The gene calls are TRBV5-1 and TRBJ2-7; a weak D match, TRBD2 (5 bases). V was shortened by 5 bases and J by 6 bases, with 9 bases between the two germline ends. Germline V gene data show CDR1 as SGHRS and CDR2 as YFSETQ. This CDR3 has 11 amino acids.

The chain joins TRBV7-2 to TRBJ2-1; no definite D call. The CDR3 sequence is 11 residues long. Trimming cost V 5 bases and J 7 bases, with 6 bases left between them. CDR1 is SGHTA and CDR2 is FQGNSA in the germline V gene. The CDR3 reads CASSLRNEQFF. DNA of the CDR3: TGTGCCAGCAGCCTTAGAAATGAGCAGTTCTTC.

J is TRBJ1-5 and V is TRBV19; TRBD1 agrees at 10 bases. V trimming: 6 bases; J trimming: 7 bases; junction bases outside the gene matches: 12. CDR1 is LNHDA and CDR2 is SQIVND in the germline V gene (reference sequence). This CDR3 is built from 16 residues. The CDR3 sequence: CASRGGQGIVDQPQHF. The CDR3, as DNA: TGTGCCAGTAGGGGGGGACAGGGGATCGTGGACCAGCCCCAGCATTTT.

The chain couples TRBV7-2 to TRBJ2-7, with D possibly being TRBD2 (6 bases). This CDR3 contains 14 residues. The germline gives CDR1 SGHTA, CDR2 FQGNSA. V was trimmed by 2 bases and J by 4 bases, leaving 12 bases between them. The CDR3 nucleotides are TGTGCCAGCAGCTTATGGAGGGCCGGATACGAGCAGTACTTC. It is translated as CASSLWRAGYEQYF. Based on the CDR3 plus reference TRBV7-2 and TRBJ2-7, the full variable domain is GAGVSQSPSNKVTEKGKDVELRCDPISGHTALYWYRQSLGQGLEFLIYFQGNSAPDKSGLPSDRFSAERTGGSVSTLTIQRTQQEDSAVYLCASSLWRAGYEQYFGPGTRLTVT.

The rearrangement uses TRBV5-6 and TRBJ1-6, with D tentatively TRBD1 (5 bases). V was trimmed by 2 bases and J by 7 bases, leaving 13 bases between them. The germline CDR1 and CDR2 sequences are SGHDT and YYEEEE. This CDR3 contains 15 residues. In DNA form, the CDR3 reads TGTGCCAGCAGCTTCGCCGGCAGGGAAAATTCACCCCTCCACTTT. Translating gives CASSFAGRENSPLHF.